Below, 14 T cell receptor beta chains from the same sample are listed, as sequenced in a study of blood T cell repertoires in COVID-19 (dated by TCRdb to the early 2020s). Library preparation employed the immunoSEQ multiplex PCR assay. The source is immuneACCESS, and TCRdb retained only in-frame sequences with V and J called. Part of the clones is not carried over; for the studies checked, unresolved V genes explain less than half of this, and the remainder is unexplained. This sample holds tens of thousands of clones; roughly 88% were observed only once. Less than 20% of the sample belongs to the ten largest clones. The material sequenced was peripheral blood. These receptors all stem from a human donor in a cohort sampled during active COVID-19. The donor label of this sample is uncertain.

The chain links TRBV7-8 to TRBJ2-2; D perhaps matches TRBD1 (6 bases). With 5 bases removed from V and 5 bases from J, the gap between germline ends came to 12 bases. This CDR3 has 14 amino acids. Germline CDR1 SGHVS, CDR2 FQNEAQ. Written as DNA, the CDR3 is TGTGCCAGCAGCCCCGGGACATTAACCGGGGAGCTGTTTTTT. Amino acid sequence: CASSPGTLTGELFF.

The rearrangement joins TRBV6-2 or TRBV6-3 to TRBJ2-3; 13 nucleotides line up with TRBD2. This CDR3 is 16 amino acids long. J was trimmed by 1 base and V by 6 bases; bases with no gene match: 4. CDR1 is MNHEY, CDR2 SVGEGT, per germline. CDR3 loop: CASSFGLAGGTDTQYF. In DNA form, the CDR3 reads TGTGCCAGCAGCTTCGGACTAGCGGGGGGCACAGATACGCAGTATTTT.

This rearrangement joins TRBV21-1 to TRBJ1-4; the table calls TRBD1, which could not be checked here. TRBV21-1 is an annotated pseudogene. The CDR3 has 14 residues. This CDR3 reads CASKNTPCNEKLFF. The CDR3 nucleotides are TGTGCCAGCAAGAACACGCCTTGTAATGAAAAACTGTTTTTT.

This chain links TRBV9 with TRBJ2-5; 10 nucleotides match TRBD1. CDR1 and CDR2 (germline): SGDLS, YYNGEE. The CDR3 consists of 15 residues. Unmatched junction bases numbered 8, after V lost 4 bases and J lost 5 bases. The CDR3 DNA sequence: TGTGCCAGCAGCTTCCGGGACAGGGGTAGCGAGACCCAGTACTTC. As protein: CASSFRDRGSETQYF.

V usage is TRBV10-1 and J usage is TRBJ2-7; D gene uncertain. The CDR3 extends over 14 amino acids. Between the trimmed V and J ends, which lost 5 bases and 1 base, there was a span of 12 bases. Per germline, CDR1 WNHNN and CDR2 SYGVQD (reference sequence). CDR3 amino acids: CASSTIGRSYEQYF. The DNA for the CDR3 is TGCGCCAGCAGTACCATCGGTCGGTCCTACGAGCAGTACTTC.

CDR3 region: CASSGQDSSNTGELFF. Here the CDR3 DNA reads TGTGCCAGCAGTGGACAGGACTCATCGAACACCGGGGAGCTGTTTTTT. V usage is TRBV2 and J usage is TRBJ2-2, with D maybe TRBD1 (6 bases). CDR1 is SNHLY, CDR2 FYNNEI, per germline. CDR3 length: 16 residues. With 4 bases removed from V and 0 bases from J, the gap between germline ends came to 12 bases. Together with reference TRBV2 and TRBJ2-2, the CDR3 gives the full variable domain: EPEVTQTPSHQVTQMGQEVILRCVPISNHLYFYWYRQILGQKVEFLVSFYNNEISEKSEIFDDQFSVERPDGSNFTLKIRSTKLEDSAMYFCASSGQDSSNTGELFFGEGSRLTVL.

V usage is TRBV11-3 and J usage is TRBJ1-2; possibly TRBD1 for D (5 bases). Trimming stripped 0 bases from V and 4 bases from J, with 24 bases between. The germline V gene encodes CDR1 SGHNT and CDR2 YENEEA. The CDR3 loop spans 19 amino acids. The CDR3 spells CASSLDGQKGSTHLYGYTF. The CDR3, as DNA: TGTGCCAGCAGCTTAGACGGCCAAAAGGGGTCTACCCATCTCTATGGCTACACCTTC.

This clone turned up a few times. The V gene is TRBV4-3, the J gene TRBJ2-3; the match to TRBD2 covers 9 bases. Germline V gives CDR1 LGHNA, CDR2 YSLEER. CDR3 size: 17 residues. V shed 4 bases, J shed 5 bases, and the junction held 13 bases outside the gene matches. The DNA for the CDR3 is TGCGCCAGCAGCCGACCCCCTAGCGGGGCGGGGGGAGATACGCAGTATTTT. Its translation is CASSRPPSGAGGDTQYF.

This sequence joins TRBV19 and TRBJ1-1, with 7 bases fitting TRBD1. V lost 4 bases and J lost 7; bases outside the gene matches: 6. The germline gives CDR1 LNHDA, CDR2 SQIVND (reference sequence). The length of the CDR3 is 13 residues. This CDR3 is CASSTRGGLEAFF. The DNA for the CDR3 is TGTGCCAGTAGTACGAGAGGGGGCCTTGAAGCTTTCTTT.

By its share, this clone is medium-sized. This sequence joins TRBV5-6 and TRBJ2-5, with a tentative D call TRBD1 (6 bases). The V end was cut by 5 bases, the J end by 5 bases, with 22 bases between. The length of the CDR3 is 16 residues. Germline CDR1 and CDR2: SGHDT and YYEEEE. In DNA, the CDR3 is TGTGCCAGCAGACGAACTACAGGGACCTTAGGGGAGACCCAGTACTTC. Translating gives CASRRTTGTLGETQYF. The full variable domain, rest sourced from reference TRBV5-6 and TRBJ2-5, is DAGVTQSPTHLIKTRGQQVTLRCSPKSGHDTVSWYQQALGQGPQFIFQYYEEEERQRGNFPDRFSGHQFPNYSSELNVNALLLGDSALYLCASRRTTGTLGETQYFGPGTRLLVL.

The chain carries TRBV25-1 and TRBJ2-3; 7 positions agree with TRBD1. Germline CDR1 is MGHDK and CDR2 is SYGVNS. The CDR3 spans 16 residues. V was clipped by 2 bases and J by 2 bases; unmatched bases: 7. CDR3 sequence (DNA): TGTGCCAGCAGTGAAGCAAAAGGGGGCACCACAGATACGCAGTATTTT. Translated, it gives CASSEAKGGTTDTQYF.

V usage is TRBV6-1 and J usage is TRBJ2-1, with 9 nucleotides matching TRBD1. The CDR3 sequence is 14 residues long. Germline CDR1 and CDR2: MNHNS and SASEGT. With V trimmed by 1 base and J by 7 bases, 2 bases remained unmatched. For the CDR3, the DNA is TGTGCCAGCAGTGAAGGACAGGGGGGAAATGAGCAGTTCTTC. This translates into CASSEGQGGNEQFF.

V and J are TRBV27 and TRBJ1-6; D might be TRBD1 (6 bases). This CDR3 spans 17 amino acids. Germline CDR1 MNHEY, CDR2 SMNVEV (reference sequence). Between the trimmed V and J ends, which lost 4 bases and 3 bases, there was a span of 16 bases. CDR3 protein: CASSSQKGGFYNSPLHF. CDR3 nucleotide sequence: TGTGCCAGCAGTTCTCAGAAAGGGGGTTTCTATAATTCACCCCTCCACTTT.

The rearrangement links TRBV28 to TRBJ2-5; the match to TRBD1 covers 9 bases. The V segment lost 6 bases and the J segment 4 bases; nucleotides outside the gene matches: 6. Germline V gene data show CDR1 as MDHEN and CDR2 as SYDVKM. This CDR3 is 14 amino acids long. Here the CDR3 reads CASSLGQGGETQYF. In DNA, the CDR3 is TGTGCCAGCAGCCTGGGACAGGGCGGAGAGACCCAGTACTTC.